This T cell receptor (beta chain) was identified in a study of blood T cell repertoires in COVID-19. On the study more broadly: From T cells, B-cell-depleted T cells, or PBMCs came the material, which was cDNA or gDNA.

The V and J ends lost 2 bases and 4 bases, in that order; junction bases with no gene match: 6. The V gene's germline CDR1 is SGHTA and CDR2 FQGNSA. This CDR3 region has 15 residues. Clones were sequenced by immunoSEQ multiplex PCR, and TCRdb holds only the in-frame ones, with some missing. The sample holds roughly 250,000 clones, around 84% seen once. The sequenced sample was peripheral blood. The sequence was obtained from a middle-aged woman who had recovered from COVID-19. The genes are TRBV7-2 and TRBJ2-7, with TRBD2 identical over 9 bases. The DNA for the CDR3 is TGTGCCAGCAGCTTATTAGCGGGAGTTGTGTACGAGCAGTACTTC. The encoded protein is CASSLLAGVVYEQYF.